Listed here are 18 T cell receptor beta chains from one sample, sequenced in a study of cytomegalovirus exposure and HLA in healthy donors. PCR was performed using 60 Vbeta and 13 Jbeta primers. The data were produced by immunoSEQ multiplex PCR, yet TCRdb's version contains in-frame clones alone and is incomplete. The sample lists around 180,000 clones; more than 75% were seen once. The material sequenced was PBMCs. These receptors came from a woman between 50 and 59 years old in good health and CMV-seronegative.

This clone was seen more than once but under ten times. The V gene is TRBV4-3, the J gene TRBJ2-2; tentative D call: TRBD1 (6 bases). The V and J ends lost 0 bases and 7 bases respectively, with 18 bases between them. The germline V gene has CDR1 LGHNA and CDR2 YSLEER. CDR3 size: 17 residues. The CDR3 here is CASSQDRPLGGLGELFF. The CDR3 nucleotides read TGCGCCAGCAGCCAAGATCGCCCACTTGGGGGCCTCGGGGAGCTGTTTTTT.

The chain links TRBV6-1 to TRBJ2-1; a weak D match, TRBD1 (5 bases). Germline V CDR1 and CDR2: MNHNS, SASEGT. Trimming shortened V by 8 bases and J by 7 bases, and 18 bases separated the two germline ends. There are 14 residues in the CDR3. The CDR3 DNA reads TGTGCCAGCCCCCCCCCAGGGTATCTGAATGAGCAGTTCTTC. Translated, it gives CASPPPGYLNEQFF.

This chain links TRBV27 with TRBJ2-1; 8 nucleotides line up with TRBD1. The CDR3 runs 16 residues. The germline gives CDR1 MNHEY, CDR2 SMNVEV (reference sequence). The ends lost 5 bases at V and 2 bases at J; junction bases unmatched: 8. The CDR3 loop reads CASSRPGGAAYNEQFF. CDR3 in DNA: TGTGCCAGCAGTCGACCAGGGGGCGCGGCCTACAATGAGCAGTTCTTC.

This sequence joins TRBV7-9 and TRBJ2-7; 8 bases agree with TRBD1. This CDR3 has 15 residues. V shed 6 bases and J 2 bases; nucleotides not matched to a gene: 9. Germline values: CDR1 SEHNR, CDR2 FQNEAQ (reference sequence). The CDR3 DNA reads as TGTGCCAGCAGTTTACTCGGGACAGGCCCCTACGAGCAGTACTTC. Translated, it gives CASSLLGTGPYEQYF.

CDR3 residues: CASSDDRSGEAFF. The CDR3 DNA is TGTGCCAGCAGTGATGACAGGTCGGGTGAAGCTTTCTTT. This chain uses TRBV6-4 with TRBJ1-1; weak D call: TRBD1 (6 bases). Germline CDR1 reads MRHNA; CDR2 reads SNTAGT. The CDR3 is made up of 13 amino acids. Trimming removed 3 bases at V and 7 bases at J, with 12 bases between.

The chain couples TRBV11-2 to TRBJ1-3, with D possibly matching TRBD1 (5 bases). Germline loops: CDR1 SGHAT, CDR2 FQNNGV. V was trimmed by 2 bases and J by 3 bases, leaving 17 bases between them. This CDR3 is built from 17 residues. CDR3 sequence (DNA): TGTGCCAGCAGCTTAAAGCGGGGCAGCAACCTTGGAAACACCATATATTTT. Its protein product is CASSLKRGSNLGNTIYF.

The rearrangement links TRBV6-5 to TRBJ2-4; tentatively, D is TRBD2 (6 bases). V lost 6 bases, J lost 13 bases, and 19 bases lay in between. The CDR3 totals 13 residues. CDR1 MNHEY and CDR2 SVGAGI come from the germline V gene. CDR3 sequence: CASRPSGGDWQYF. CDR3 in DNA: TGTGCCAGCAGGCCTTCAGGAGGGGACTGGCAGTACTTC.

The chain combines TRBV7-3 with TRBJ1-5, with 7 bases that match TRBD1. V gave up 2 bases and J gave up 4 bases; unmatched junction bases: 5. The CDR3 contains 15 residues. The germline gives CDR1 SGHTA, CDR2 FQGTGA. Here the CDR3 DNA reads TGTGCCAGCAGCTTACGGACAGGAGGGAATCAGCCCCAGCATTTT. This encodes CASSLRTGGNQPQHF.

Only a few counts were recorded for this clone. The CDR3 DNA reads TGTGCCAGCAGCTTTGACCCGCCGGGCGAGCAGTACTTC. This gives the protein CASSFDPPGEQYF. The chain carries TRBV5-4 and TRBJ2-7, with no clear D. The V gene lost 2 bases and the J gene lost 6 bases, with 12 bases spanning the gap. CDR1 SGHNT and CDR2 YYREEE come from the germline V gene (reference sequence). This CDR3 comprises 13 residues.

This chain uses TRBV19 with TRBJ2-7; 7 bases are shared with TRBD2. The CDR3 is 14 residues long. V dropped 7 bases and J dropped 2; count of bases not matched to a gene: 8. Per germline, CDR1 LNHDA and CDR2 SQIVND (reference sequence). CDR3 nucleotides: TGTGCCAGTACCATGGGAGGGCCACCCTACGAGCAGTACTTC. Residues: CASTMGGPPYEQYF.

This rearrangement joins TRBV7-2 to TRBJ2-7; 10 nucleotides match TRBD2. V shed 4 bases, J shed 5 bases, and the junction held 11 bases outside the gene matches. Germline lookup yields CDR1 SGHTA and CDR2 FQGNSA. There are 16 residues in the CDR3. The CDR3 nucleotides read TGTGCCAGCAGCTCCCGAGTAGCGGGGGGCCTACACGAGCAGTACTTC. This encodes CASSSRVAGGLHEQYF.

A few counts support this clone. V and J are TRBV6-5 and TRBJ2-1; 7 nucleotides line up with TRBD1. The V and J ends lost 2 bases and 3 bases, in that order; junction bases with no gene match: 4. This CDR3 contains 15 residues. From germline, CDR1 is MNHEY and CDR2 SVGAGI. The CDR3 sequence is CASSYDRALYNEQFF. For the CDR3, the DNA is TGTGCCAGCAGTTACGACAGGGCACTCTACAATGAGCAGTTCTTC.

V is TRBV2 and J is TRBJ1-4, with TRBD1 as a possible D gene (6 bases). This CDR3 has 15 residues. Between the trimmed V and J ends, which lost 4 bases and 3 bases, there was a span of 12 bases. Germline-derived CDR1 and CDR2 are SNHLY and FYNNEI. CDR3 residues: CASSANDRPNEKLFF. CDR3 DNA sequence: TGTGCCAGCAGTGCGAATGACAGGCCTAATGAAAAACTGTTTTTT.

This sequence joins TRBV5-6 and TRBJ2-5; 7 bases map to TRBD1. Looked up from germline, CDR1 is SGHDT and CDR2 is YYEEEE. Trimming took 4 bases from V and 4 from J; bases not matched to a gene: 10. The CDR3 contains 15 residues. CDR3 region: CASSLDRANRETQYF. CDR3 DNA: TGTGCCAGCAGCCTAGACAGGGCGAACAGAGAGACCCAGTACTTC.

This clone was recorded only once. This chain joins TRBV18 and TRBJ1-5, with TRBD1 identical over 8 bases. Unmatched junction bases numbered 11, after V lost 3 bases and J lost 7 bases. Looked up from germline, CDR1 is KGHSH and CDR2 is LQKENI. CDR3 size: 16 residues. CDR3 loop: CASSPTFGQGGQPQHF. Written as DNA, the CDR3 is TGTGCCAGCTCACCGACTTTTGGACAGGGAGGGCAGCCCCAGCATTTT.

CDR3: CASRGGNNEQFF. In DNA, the CDR3 is TGTGCCAGCAGGGGGGGTAACAATGAGCAGTTCTTC. The rearrangement uses TRBV7-2 and TRBJ2-1; D possibly corresponds to TRBD2 (6 bases). The V gene's germline CDR1 is SGHTA and CDR2 FQGNSA. V gave up 6 bases and J gave up 5 bases, with 8 bases separating them. The CDR3 loop spans 12 amino acids. Using reference TRBV7-2 and TRBJ2-1 for the parts outside the CDR3, the full variable domain is GAGVSQSPSNKVTEKGKDVELRCDPISGHTALYWYRQSLGQGLEFLIYFQGNSAPDKSGLPSDRFSAERTGGSVSTLTIQRTQQEDSAVYLCASRGGNNEQFFGPGTRLTVL.

In its sample, this clone was seen a few times. J is TRBJ1-1 and V is TRBV18, with TRBD1 as a possible D gene (6 bases). The CDR3 has 13 residues. The V end was cut by 4 bases, the J end by 4 bases, with 10 bases between. In germline, CDR1 is KGHSH, CDR2 LQKENI. DNA for the CDR3: TGTGCCAGCTCACAAAGCAGGGGCACTGAAGCTTTCTTT. Its protein product is CASSQSRGTEAFF.

This clone was seen a few times. The V and J genes are TRBV2 and TRBJ2-7; D might be TRBD1 (6 bases). The V and J ends lost 8 bases and 2 bases respectively, with 13 bases between them. The germline CDR1 and CDR2 sequences are SNHLY and FYNNEI. The CDR3 spans 13 residues. In DNA, the CDR3 is TGTGCCAGCGGACAGTTACGACCCTACGAGCAGTACTTC. Its protein is CASGQLRPYEQYF.